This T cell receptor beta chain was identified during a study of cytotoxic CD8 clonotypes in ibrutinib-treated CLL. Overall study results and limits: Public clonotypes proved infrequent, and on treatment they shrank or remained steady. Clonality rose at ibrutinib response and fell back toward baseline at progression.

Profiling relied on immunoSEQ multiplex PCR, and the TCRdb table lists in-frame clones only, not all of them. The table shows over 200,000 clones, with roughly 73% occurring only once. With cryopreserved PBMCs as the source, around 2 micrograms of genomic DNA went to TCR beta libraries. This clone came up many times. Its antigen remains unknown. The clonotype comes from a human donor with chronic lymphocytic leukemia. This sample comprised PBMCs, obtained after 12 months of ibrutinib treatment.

For the CDR3, the DNA is TGTGCCAGCTCCTTAGCCACCTACAATGAGCAGTTCTTC. It encodes CASSLATYNEQFF. The chain recombines TRBV18 with TRBJ2-1; D is uncertain. Germline loops: CDR1 KGHSH, CDR2 LQKENI. Trimming removed 6 bases from V and 2 bases from J, with 8 bases in between. The CDR3 totals 13 residues.